This T cell receptor (beta chain) stems from a study of blood T cell repertoires in COVID-19. V was clipped by 4 bases and J by 10 bases; unmatched bases: 13. The CDR3 is 15 amino acids. Here immunoSEQ multiplex PCR was the method, and the copy in TCRdb shows in-frame clones only, minus some. The data contain about 330,000 clones, over 70% of them seen just once; the ten biggest clones take up 5%. The chain uses TRBV23-1 and TRBJ2-1; TRBD1 matches at 7 bases. TRBV23-1 counts as an open reading frame of uncertain function. The sequence derives from a man aged 25-45 years who had recovered from COVID-19. The specimen sequenced was PBMCs or T cells enriched from blood (not recorded which). CDR3 sequence reads: CASSPPWQGDGEQFF. The CDR3 DNA reads as TGCGCCAGCAGTCCTCCATGGCAGGGGGACGGAGAGCAGTTCTTC.